The present entry profiles one T cell receptor beta chain with its context. This clonotype has a count of ten or more. No cognate antigen has been identified for it. No per-base quality is available; no much larger clone lies one base away. The meaning of the sample's time point label: patch test 2, 6 weeks after DPC sensitization. Per the publication, the treatment or condition label means: therapeutic diphenylcyclopropenone sensitization with weekly scalp DPC. At each patch-test visit, blood was drawn before the patch test was applied. Patients were considered eligible if aged 18 to 70, diagnosed with alopecia and deemed suitable for DPC therapy, and patients were excluded if pregnant. Unfractionated whole blood was collected in Tempus Blood RNA tubes, and total RNA was extracted from that blood. Library preparation used RACE. Reads for this sample came from a NextSeq 500. During library preparation, unique molecular identifiers were attached to individual cDNA molecules so that TCRs could be counted quantitatively and reproducibly. For every blood RNA sample, sequencing covered both the TCR alpha and TCR beta chains. Regarding the original processing steps: The median number of TCRs per sample was 95,638, ranging from roughly 20,000 to 690,600. The Decombinator software suite was used to annotate the V, J and CDR3 of the TCR reads. For PS versus PT1 abundance plots, all samples were subsampled to the same number of TCRs (28,000). Expanded TCRs were defined as absent before sensitization and observed at least eight times at the 2-week time point. TCRdb reran the public reads through fastp at Q25 and MiXCR, keeping productive beta chains. For every CDR3 protein sequence, its rows merge into one entry that carries the most common genes and DNA. TCRdb's processing, not the authors', yielded these V and J calls. Counted in this sample were approximately 96,000 distinct CDR3 sequences; 9.3% of them appeared once. The leading ten clones occupy approximately 1.9% of the sample.

The data are from a study of human T cells and chemical hapten exposure (dated by TCRdb to the early 2020s). Some background on the complete study: For sensitization, 2% DPC in acetone was applied to a roughly 2 cm by roughly 2 cm area of upper inner arm skin. Patients additionally received weekly therapeutic DPC doses to the scalp throughout the roughly 25-week study period. Patch testing on the upper back used Finn chambers containing 0.01% DPC, with scoring done after 6 days according to International Contact Dermatitis Research Group standards. Most of the patients in the cohort were female, and the cohort covered alopecia areata with under or over 50% scalp involvement, alopecia totalis and alopecia universalis. Libraries were pooled for sequencing, and variation in per-sample TCR yields was attributed mainly to small differences in library volumes within the pool. This study followed changes in the peripheral blood TCR repertoire in vivo during primary and secondary sensitization of alopecia patients to the hapten diphenylcyclopropenone (DPC). Blood samples were taken from patients before sensitization (week 0) and then at 2, 6 and about 24 weeks after DPC sensitization. Blood for TCR sequencing was provided by twenty-nine alopecia patients at one to four time points (pre-sensitization, 2, 6 and 24 weeks).

Study-level results and caveats: Alopecia, a presumed autoimmune disease, was present in all patients, so the immune response of the patients might differ from that of healthy individuals. DPC sensitization did not change how many TCRs were above 1 in 1000 frequency, and no evidence was found of alterations in global repertoire structure. Repeated subsampling changed both the strength of the expansion versus patch-test correlation and the threshold at which that correlation became significant. The number of PT1 expanded TCRs positively correlated with patch test score, significant at thresholds 8, 16 and 32 but not 4. Significantly more large CDR3 similarity clusters were formed by expanded TCRs than by pre-sensitization or healthy control sets, consistent with antigen-driven responses.

Its CDR3 holds 15 amino acids, cysteine through phenylalanine. Only the CDR3 DNA stays, 45 bases, in frame from base 1. CDR1 and CDR2, per the germline V gene, are MNHEY and SVGEGT. Relative to germline, V is 2 bases shorter and J is 0 bases shorter, with 11 bases between their ends. This sequence uses TRBV6-2 or TRBV6-3 and TRBJ2-7; the D gene is possibly TRBD1, with 5 bases matching. This specimen consisted of whole blood, obtained in connection with sensitization to the hapten diphenylcyclopropenone (DPC). This TCR was sampled from a woman in her thirties or forties with alopecia areata. Some clones in this sample may be carry-over from other donors' samples. The nucleotide sequence reads as follows: TGTGCCAGCAGTTACGGGCAGGGCCTCTCCTACGAGCAGTACTTC. This codes for CASSYGQGLSYEQYF.